Below, one TCR beta chain is given with its context. Its matching antigen is unknown. This specimen belongs to a study of graft-versus-host responses after intestinal transplantation. Study-level points and caveats: Graft-donor T cell macrochimerism coincided with high graft-versus-host to host-versus-graft clonal ratios in allografts. Recipient marrow contained GvH clones, some of which appeared first in ileum or blood.

Clones were read by immunoSEQ multiplex PCR, and TCRdb kept only the in-frame ones, dropping some. This table has about 47,000 clones, 90% to 95% appearing once. Losses at the gene ends were 0 bases for V and 6 bases for J; bases not matched to a gene: 5. The CDR3 runs to 15 residues. The germline CDR1 and CDR2 sequences are MGHRA and YSYEKL. This TCR derives from a human patient who received an intestinal transplant, so some T cells may come from the graft donor. Source: PBMCs, taken more than 750 days after a first intestinal transplant, on the day of a second. The gene calls are TRBV4-1 and TRBJ2-7; 10 bases agree with TRBD2. The CDR3 DNA is TGCGCCAGCAGCCAAGAGAGAGCGGGAGGGATCGAGCAGTACTTC. Translation: CASSQERAGGIEQYF.